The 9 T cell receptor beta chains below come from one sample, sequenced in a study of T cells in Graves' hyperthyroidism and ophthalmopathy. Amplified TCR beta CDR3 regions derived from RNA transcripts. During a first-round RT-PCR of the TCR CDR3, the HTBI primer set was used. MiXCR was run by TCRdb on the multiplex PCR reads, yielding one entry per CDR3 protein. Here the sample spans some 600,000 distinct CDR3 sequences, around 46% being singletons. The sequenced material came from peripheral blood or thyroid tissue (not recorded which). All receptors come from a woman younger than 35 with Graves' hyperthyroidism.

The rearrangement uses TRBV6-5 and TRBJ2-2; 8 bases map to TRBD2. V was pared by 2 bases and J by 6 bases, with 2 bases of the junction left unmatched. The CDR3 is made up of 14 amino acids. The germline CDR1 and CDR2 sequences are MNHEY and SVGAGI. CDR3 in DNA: TGTGCCAGCAGTTACCCGACTAGCGCCGGGGAGCTGTTTTTT. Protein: CASSYPTSAGELFF.

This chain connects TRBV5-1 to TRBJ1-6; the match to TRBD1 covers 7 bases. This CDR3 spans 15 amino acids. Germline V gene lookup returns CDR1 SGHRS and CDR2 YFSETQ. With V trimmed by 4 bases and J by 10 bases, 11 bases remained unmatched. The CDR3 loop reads CASSVGQSYPSPLHF. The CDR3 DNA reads TGCGCCAGCAGCGTGGGACAGTCGTACCCCTCACCCCTCCACTTT.

The CDR3 DNA reads as TGCGCCAGCAGCTTGGTGTGGACAGGGATGGGTTCACCCCTCCACTTT. It encodes CASSLVWTGMGSPLHF. The genes are TRBV5-1 and TRBJ1-6, with 8 nucleotides matching TRBD1. The trim removed 0 bases at V and 9 bases at J, leaving 8 bases unmatched. Germline CDR1 and CDR2: SGHRS and YFSETQ. CDR3 size: 16 residues.

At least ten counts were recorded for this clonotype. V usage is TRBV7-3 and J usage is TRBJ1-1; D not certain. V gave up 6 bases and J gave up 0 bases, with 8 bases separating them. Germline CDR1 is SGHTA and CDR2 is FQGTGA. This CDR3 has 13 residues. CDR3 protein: CASSQLMNTEAFF. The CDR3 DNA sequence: TGTGCCAGCAGTCAACTGATGAACACTGAAGCTTTCTTT.

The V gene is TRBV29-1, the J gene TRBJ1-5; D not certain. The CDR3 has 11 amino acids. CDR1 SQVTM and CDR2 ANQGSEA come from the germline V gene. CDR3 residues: CSPIGNQPQHF. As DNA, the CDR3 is TGCAGTCCTATTGGCAATCAGCCCCAGCATTTT. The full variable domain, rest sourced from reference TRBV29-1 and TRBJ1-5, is SAVISQKPSRDICQRGTSLTIQCQVDSQVTMMFWYRQQPGQSLTLIATANQGSEATYESGFVIDKFPISRPNLTFSTLTVSNMSPEDSSIYLCSPIGNQPQHFGDGTRLSIL.

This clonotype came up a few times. The CDR3 region has the DNA TGTGCCAGCAGCCCTGAGTACAGTCCGAACTATGGCTACACCTTC. Translated: CASSPEYSPNYGYTF. J is TRBJ1-2 and V is TRBV9, with unresolved D. The CDR3 extends over 15 amino acids. Looked up from germline, CDR1 is SGDLS and CDR2 is YYNGEE. Trimming took off 4 bases at V and 2 bases at J, with 15 bases between the two ends.

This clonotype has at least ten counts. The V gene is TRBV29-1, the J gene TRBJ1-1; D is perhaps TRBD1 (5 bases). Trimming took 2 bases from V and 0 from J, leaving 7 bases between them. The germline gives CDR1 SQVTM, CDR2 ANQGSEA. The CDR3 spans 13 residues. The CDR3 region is CSVEKGMNTEAFF. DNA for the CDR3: TGCAGCGTTGAAAAGGGGATGAACACTGAAGCTTTCTTT.

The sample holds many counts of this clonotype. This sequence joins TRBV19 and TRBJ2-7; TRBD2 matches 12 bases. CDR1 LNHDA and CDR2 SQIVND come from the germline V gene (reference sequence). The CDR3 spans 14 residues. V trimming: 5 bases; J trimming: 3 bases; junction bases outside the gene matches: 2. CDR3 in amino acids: CASSPSGRVYEQYF. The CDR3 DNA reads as TGTGCCAGTAGTCCTAGCGGGAGGGTCTACGAGCAGTACTTC.

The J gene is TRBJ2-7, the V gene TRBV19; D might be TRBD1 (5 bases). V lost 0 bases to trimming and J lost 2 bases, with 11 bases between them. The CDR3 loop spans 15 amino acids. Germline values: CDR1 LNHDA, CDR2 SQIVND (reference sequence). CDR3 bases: TGTGCCAGTAGTATAGATCTAACGGACACCTACGAGCAGTACTTC. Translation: CASSIDLTDTYEQYF. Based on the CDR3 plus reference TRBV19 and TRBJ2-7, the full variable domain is DGGITQSPKYLFRKEGQNVTLSCEQNLNHDAMYWYRQDPGQGLRLIYYSQIVNDFQKGDIAEGYSVSREKKESFPLTVTSAQKNPTAFYLCASSIDLTDTYEQYFGPGTRLTVT.